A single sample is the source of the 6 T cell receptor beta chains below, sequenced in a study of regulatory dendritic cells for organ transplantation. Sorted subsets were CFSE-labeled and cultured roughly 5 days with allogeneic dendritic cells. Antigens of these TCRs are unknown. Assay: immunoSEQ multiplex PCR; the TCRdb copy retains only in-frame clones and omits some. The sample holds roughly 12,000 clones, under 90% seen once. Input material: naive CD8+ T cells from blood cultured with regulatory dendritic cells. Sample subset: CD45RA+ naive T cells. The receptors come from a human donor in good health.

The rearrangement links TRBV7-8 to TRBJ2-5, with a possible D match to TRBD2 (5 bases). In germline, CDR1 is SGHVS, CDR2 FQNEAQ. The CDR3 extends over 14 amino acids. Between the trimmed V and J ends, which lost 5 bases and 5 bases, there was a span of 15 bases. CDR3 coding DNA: TGTGCCAGCAGCCTAGGACTGGGCGGGGAGACCCAGTACTTC. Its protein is CASSLGLGGETQYF.

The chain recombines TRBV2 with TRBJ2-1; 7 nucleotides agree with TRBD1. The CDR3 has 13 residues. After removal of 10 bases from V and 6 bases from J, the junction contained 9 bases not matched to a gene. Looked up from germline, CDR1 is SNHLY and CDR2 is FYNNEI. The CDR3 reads CATNGAGGNEQFF. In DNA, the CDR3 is TGTGCCACTAACGGGGCAGGGGGCAATGAGCAGTTCTTC.

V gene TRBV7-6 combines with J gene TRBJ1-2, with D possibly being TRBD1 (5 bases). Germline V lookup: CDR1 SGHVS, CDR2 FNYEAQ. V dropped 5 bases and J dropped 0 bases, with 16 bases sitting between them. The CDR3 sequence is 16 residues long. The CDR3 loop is CASSGSTDPANYGYTF. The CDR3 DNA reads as TGTGCCAGCAGCGGATCGACAGACCCAGCTAACTATGGCTACACCTTC.

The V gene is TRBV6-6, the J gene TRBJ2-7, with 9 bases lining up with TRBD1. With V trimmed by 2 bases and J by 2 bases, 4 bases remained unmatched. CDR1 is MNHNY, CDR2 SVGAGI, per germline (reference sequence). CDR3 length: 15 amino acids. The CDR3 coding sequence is TGTGCCAGCAGTTACGGTACAGGGGGCGCCTACGAGCAGTACTTC. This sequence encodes CASSYGTGGAYEQYF.

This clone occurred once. The CDR3 nucleotides are TGCGCCAGCAGCCAAGATCTGTTCCAGGACCTTGTGGATACGCAGTATTTT. It yields the protein CASSQDLFQDLVDTQYF. The chain combines TRBV4-1 with TRBJ2-3; D is ambiguous. V lost 0 bases, J lost 6 bases, and 19 bases lay in between. The germline CDR1 and CDR2 sequences are MGHRA and YSYEKL. This CDR3 comprises 17 residues.

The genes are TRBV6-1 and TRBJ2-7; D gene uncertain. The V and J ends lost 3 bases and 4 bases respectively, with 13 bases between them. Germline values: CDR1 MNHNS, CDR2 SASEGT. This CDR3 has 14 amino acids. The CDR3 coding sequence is TGTGCCAGCAGTGATTACCGGCAGGTTTACGAGCAGTACTTC. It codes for CASSDYRQVYEQYF.